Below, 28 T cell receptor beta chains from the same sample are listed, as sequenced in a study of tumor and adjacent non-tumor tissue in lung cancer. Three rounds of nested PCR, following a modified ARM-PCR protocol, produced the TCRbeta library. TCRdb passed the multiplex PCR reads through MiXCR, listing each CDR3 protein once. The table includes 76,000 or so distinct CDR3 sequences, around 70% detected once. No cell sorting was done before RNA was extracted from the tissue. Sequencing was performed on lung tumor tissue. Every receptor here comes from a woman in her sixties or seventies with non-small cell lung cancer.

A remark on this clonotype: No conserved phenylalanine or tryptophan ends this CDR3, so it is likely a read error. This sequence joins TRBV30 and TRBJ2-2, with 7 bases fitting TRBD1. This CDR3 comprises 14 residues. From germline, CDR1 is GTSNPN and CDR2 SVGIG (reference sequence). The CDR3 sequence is CAWMLQGNTGELFL. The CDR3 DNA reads TGTGCCTGGATGCTACAGGGGAACACGGGGGAGCTGTTTCTT.

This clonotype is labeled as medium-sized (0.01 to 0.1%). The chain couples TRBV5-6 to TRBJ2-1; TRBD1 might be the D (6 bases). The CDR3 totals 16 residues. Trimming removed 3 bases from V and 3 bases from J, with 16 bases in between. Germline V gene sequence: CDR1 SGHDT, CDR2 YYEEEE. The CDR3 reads CASSSLGGRDYNEQFF. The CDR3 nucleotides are TGTGCCAGCAGCTCCCTAGGGGGTCGCGACTACAATGAGCAGTTCTTC.

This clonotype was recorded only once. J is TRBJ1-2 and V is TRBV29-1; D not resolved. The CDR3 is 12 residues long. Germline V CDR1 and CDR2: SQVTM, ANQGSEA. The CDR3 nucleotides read TGCATCGCTGATCCGGACCGTCGGGGCTACACCTTC. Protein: CIADPDRRGYTF.

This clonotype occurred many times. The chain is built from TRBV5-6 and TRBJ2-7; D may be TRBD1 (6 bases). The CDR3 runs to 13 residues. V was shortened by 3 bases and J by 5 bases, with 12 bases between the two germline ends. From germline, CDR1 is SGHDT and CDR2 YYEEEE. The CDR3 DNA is TGTGCCAGCAGCTCCCTTCACAGGGACGAGCAGTACTTC. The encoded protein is CASSSLHRDEQYF.

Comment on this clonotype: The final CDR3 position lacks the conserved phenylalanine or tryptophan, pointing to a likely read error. CDR3 region: CSTLSSVENTGVLFL. CDR3 sequence (DNA): TGCAGCACCCTTAGCAGCGTGGAGAACACCGGGGTGCTGTTTTTG. This chain uses TRBV29-1 with TRBJ2-2; D perhaps matches TRBD2 (5 bases). The germline V gene has CDR1 SQVTM and CDR2 ANQGSEA. This CDR3 spans 15 amino acids.

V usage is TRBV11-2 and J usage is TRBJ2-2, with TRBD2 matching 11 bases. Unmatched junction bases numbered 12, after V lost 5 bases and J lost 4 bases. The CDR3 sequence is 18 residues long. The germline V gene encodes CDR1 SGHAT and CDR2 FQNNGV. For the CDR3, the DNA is TGTGCCAGCAGCCTCCGAGGGGTAGCGGGGGGGCGCACCGGGGAGCTGTTTTTT. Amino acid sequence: CASSLRGVAGGRTGELFF.

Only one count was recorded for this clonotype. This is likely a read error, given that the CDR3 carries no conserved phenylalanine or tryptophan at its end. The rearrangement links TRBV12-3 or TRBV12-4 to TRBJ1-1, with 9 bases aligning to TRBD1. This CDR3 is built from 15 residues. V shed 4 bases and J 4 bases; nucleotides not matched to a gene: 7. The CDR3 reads CASSWGDRGATEAFS. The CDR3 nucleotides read TGTGCCAGCAGTTGGGGAGACAGGGGGGCCACTGAAGCTTTCTCA.

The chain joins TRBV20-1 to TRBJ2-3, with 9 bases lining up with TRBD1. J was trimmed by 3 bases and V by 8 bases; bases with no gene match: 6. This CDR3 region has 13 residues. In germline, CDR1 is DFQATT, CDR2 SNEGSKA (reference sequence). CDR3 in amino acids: CSCRTGATDTQYF. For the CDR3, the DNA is TGCAGTTGTCGGACAGGGGCTACAGATACGCAGTATTTT.

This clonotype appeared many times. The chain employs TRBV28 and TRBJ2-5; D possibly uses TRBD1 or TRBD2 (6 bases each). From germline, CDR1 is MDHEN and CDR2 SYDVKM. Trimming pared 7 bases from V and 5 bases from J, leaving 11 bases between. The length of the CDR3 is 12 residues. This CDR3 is CASTKGGETQYF. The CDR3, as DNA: TGTGCCAGCACCAAAGGGGGGGAGACCCAGTACTTC.

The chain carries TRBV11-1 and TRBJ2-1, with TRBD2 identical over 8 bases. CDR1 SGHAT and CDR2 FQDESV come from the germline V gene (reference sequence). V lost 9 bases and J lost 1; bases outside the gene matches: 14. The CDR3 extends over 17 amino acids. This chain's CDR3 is CASGLEPAGESYNEQFF. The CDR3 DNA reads TGTGCCAGTGGCTTAGAGCCAGCGGGAGAGTCCTACAATGAGCAGTTCTTC.

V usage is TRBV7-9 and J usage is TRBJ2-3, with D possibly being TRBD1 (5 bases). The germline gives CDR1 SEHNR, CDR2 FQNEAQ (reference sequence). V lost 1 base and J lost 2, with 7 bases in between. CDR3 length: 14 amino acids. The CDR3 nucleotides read TGTGCCAGCAGCTTAGACAGGATCACAGATACGCAGTATTTT. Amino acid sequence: CASSLDRITDTQYF.

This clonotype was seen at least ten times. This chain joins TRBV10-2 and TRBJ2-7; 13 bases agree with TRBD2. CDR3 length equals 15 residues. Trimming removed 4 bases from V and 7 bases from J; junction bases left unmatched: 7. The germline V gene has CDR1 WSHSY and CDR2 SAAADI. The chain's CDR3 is CASSATSGREREQYF. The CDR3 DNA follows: TGCGCCAGCAGTGCCACTAGCGGGAGGGAGAGGGAGCAGTACTTC.

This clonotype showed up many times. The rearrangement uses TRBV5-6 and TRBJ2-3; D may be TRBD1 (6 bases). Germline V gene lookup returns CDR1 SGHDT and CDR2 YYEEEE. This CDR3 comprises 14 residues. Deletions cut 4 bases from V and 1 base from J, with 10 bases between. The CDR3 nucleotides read TGTGCCAGCAGCGCCCGACAGGGCACAGATACGCAGTATTTT. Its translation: CASSARQGTDTQYF.

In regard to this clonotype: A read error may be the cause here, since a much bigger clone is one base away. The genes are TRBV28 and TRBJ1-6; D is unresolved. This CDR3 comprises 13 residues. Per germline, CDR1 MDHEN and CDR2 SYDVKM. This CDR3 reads CDSSFFRNSPLHF. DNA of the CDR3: TGTGACAGCAGTTTTTTCCGGAATTCACCCCTCCACTTT.

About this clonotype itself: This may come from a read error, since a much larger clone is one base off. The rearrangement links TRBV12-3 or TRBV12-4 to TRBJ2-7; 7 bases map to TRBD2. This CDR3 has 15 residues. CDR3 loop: CANSLKAGPPYEQYF. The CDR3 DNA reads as TGTGCCAACAGTTTAAAAGCGGGGCCCCCCTACGAGCAGTACTTC.

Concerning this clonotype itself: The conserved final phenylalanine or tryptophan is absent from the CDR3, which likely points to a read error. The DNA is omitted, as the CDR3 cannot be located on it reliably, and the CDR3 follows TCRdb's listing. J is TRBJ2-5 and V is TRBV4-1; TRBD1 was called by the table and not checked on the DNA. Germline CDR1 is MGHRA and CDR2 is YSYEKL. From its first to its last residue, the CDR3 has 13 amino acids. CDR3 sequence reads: CASSLGHSENRYL.

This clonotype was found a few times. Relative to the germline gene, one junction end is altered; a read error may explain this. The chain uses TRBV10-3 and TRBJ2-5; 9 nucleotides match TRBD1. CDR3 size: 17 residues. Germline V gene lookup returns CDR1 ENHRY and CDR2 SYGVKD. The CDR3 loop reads CATTRGQGTSGQETKYF. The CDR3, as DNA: TGTGCCACCACTCGGGGACAGGGTACGTCGGGGCAAGAGACCAAGTACTTC.

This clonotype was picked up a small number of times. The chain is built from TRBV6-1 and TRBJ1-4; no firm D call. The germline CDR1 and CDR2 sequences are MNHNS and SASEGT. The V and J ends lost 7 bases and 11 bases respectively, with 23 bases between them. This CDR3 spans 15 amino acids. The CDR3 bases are TGTGCCAGCACCGGAATGGAGGGTTGGATTGAGAAACTGTTTTTT. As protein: CASTGMEGWIEKLFF.

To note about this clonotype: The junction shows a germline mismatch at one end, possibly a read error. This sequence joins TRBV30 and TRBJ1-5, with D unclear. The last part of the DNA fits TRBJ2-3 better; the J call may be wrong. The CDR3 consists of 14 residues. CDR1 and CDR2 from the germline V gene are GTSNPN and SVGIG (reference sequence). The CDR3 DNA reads TGTGTCTGGAGTGAGTTTCGACTCGATCAGCCCCAGTATTTT. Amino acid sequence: CVWSEFRLDQPQYF.

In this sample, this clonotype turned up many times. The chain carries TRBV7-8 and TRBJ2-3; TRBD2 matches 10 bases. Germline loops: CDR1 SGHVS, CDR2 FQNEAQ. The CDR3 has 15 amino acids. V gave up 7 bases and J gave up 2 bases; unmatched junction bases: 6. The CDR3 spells CASTGLAASTDTQYF. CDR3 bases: TGTGCCAGCACCGGACTAGCGGCGTCCACAGATACGCAGTATTTT.

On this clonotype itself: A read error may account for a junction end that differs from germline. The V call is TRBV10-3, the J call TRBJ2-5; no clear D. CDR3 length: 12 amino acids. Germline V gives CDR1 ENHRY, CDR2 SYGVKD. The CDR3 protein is CAIKTVQGTQYF. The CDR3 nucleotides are TGCGCCATCAAGACGGTACAAGGGACCCAGTACTTC.

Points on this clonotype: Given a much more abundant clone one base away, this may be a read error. The DNA of the CDR3 is TGCGCCAGCAGCCCCATAGTCTCTTCATCCTACAATGAGCAGTTCTTC. Protein product: CASSPIVSSSYNEQFF. The chain is built from TRBV5-1 and TRBJ2-1; no reliable D call. V gave up 4 bases and J gave up 1 base, with 15 bases separating them. The CDR3 contains 16 residues. Germline CDR1 and CDR2: SGHRS and YFSETQ. Based on the CDR3 plus reference TRBV5-1 and TRBJ2-1, the full variable domain is KAGVTQTPRYLIKTRGQQVTLSCSPISGHRSVSWYQQTPGQGLQFLFEYFSETQRNKGNFPGRFSGRQFSNSRSEMNVSTLELGDSALYLCASSPIVSSSYNEQFFGPGTRLTVL.

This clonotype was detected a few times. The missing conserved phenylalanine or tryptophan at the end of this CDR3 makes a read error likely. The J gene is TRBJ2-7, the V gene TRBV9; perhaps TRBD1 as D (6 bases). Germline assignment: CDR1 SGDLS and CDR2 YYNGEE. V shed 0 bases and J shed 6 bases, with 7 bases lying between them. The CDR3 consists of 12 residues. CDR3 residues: CASSVGGGEQYL. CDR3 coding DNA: TGTGCCAGCAGCGTAGGAGGGGGCGAGCAGTACCTC.

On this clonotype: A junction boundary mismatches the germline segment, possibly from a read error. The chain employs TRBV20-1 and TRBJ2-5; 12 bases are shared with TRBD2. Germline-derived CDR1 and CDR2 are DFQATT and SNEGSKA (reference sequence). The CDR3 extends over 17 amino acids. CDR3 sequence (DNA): TGTAGTGATAGAGACCAAGGGCGACTAGCGGGAGAAGAGACCCAGTACTTC. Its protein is CSDRDQGRLAGEETQYF.

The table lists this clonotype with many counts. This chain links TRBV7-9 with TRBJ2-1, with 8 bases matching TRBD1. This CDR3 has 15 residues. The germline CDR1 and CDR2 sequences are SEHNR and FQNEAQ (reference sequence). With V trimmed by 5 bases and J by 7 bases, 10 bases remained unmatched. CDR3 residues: CASSPWTGSGNEQFF. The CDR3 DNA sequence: TGTGCCAGCAGCCCCTGGACAGGGAGTGGAAATGAGCAGTTCTTC.

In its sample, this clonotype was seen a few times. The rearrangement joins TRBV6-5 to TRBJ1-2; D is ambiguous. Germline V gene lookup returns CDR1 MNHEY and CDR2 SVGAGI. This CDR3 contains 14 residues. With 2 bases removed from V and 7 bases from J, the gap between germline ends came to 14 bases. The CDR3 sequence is CASSYGHNRCGYTF. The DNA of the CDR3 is TGTGCCAGCAGTTACGGGCACAACCGATGTGGCTACACCTTC.

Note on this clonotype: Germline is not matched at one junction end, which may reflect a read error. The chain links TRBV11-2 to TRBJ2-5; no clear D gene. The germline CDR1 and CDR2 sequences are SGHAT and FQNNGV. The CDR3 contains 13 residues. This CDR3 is CASSHTLTETQYF. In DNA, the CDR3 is TGTGCCAGCAGCCATACCCTTACGGAGACCCAGTATTTC. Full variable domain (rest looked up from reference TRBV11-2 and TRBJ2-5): EAGVAQSPRYKIIEKRQSVAFWCNPISGHATLYWYQQILGQGPKLLIQFQNNGVVDDSQLPKDRFSAERLKGVDSTLKIQPAKLEDSAVYLCASSHTLTETQYFGPGTRLLVL.

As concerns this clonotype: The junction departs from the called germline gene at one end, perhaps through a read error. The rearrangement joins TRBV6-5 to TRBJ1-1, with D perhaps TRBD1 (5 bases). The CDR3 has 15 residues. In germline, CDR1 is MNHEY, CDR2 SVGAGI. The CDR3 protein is CTSTSLGEVVTEAFF. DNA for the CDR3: TGTACCAGCACTTCCTTGGGGGAGGTGGTCACTGAAGCCTTCTTT.